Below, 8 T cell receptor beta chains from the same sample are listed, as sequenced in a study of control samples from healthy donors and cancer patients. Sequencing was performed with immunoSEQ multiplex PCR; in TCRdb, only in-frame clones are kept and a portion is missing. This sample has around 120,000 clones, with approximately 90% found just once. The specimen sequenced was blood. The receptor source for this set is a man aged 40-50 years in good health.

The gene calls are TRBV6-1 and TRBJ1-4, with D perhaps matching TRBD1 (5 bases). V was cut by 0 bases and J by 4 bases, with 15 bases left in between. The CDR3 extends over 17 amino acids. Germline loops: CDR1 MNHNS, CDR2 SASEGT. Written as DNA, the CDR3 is TGTGCCAGCAGTGAAGCGCTTCTGACAGCAATTAATGAAAAACTGTTTTTT. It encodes CASSEALLTAINEKLFF.

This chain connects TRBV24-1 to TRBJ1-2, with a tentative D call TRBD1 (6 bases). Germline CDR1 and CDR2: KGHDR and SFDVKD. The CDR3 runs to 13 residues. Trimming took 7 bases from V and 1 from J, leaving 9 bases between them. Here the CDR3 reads CATRDRSNYGYTF. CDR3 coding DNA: TGTGCCACCAGGGACAGAAGTAACTATGGCTACACCTTC.

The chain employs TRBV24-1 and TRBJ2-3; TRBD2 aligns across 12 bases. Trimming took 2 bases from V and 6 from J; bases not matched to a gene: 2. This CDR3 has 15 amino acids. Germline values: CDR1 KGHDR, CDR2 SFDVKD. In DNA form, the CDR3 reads TGTGCCACCAGTGATTCTAGCGGGGGGGCGGATACGCAGTATTTT. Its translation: CATSDSSGGADTQYF.

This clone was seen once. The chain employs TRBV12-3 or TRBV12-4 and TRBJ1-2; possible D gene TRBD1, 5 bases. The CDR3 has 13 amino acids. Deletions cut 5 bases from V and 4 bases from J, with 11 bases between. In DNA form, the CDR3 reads TGTGCCAGCAGTAGCCAGGGTTCCTATGGCTACACCTTC. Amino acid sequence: CASSSQGSYGYTF.

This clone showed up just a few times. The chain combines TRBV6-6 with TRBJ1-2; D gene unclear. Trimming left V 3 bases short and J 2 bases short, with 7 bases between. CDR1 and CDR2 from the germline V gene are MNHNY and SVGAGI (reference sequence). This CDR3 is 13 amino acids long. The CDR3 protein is CASSYLGNYGYTF. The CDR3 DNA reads TGTGCCAGCAGTTATTTAGGGAACTATGGCTACACCTTC.

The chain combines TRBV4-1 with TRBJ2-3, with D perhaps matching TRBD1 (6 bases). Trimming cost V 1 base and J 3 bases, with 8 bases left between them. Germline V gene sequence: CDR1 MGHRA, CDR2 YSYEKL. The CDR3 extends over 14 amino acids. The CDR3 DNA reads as TGCGCCAGCAGCCAAGTGGGGGCGACAGATACGCAGTATTTT. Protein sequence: CASSQVGATDTQYF.

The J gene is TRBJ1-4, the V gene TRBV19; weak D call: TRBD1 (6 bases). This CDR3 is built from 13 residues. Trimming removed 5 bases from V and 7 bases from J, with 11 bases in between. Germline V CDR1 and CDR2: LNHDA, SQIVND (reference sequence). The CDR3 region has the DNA TGTGCCAGTAGTCGCCGGGACACTGAAAAACTGTTTTTT. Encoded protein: CASSRRDTEKLFF.

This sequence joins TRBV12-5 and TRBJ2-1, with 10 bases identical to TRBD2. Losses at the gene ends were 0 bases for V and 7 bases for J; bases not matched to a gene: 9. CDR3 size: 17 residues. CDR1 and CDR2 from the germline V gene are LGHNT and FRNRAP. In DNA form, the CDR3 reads TGTGCTAGTGGTTTGGTAGGGGAGCGGGGGGGCAGGAATGAGCAGTTCTTC. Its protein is CASGLVGERGGRNEQFF.